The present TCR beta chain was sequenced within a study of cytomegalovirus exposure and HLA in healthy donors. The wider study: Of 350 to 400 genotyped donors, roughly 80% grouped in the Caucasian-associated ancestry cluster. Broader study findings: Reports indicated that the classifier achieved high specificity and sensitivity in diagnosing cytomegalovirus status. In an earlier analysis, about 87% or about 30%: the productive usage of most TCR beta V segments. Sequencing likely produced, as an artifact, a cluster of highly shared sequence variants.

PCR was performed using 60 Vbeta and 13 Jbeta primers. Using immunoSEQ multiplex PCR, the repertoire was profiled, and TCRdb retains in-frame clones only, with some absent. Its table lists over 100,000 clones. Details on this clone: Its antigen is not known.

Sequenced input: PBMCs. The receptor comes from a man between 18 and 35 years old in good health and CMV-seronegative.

The CDR3 nucleotides are TGTGCCAGCACCGGAGGGACAGGGGATGTGACCCAGTACTTC. It translates to CASTGGTGDVTQYF. V usage is TRBV28 and J usage is TRBJ2-5; 10 positions match TRBD1. Germline CDR1 and CDR2: MDHEN and SYDVKM. V was pared by 7 bases and J by 7 bases, with 9 bases of the junction left unmatched. This CDR3 comprises 14 residues.